Following are 31 T cell receptor beta chains from one sample sequenced in a study of graft-versus-host responses after intestinal transplantation (dated by TCRdb to the early 2020s). The library was prepared using the immunoSEQ multiplex PCR assay. TCRdb carries this immuneACCESS record with in-frame sequences only. Its versions omit some clonotypes, under half of them owing to an unresolved V gene in the studies checked, with the rest unexplained. The sample yields around 92,000 clones; around 86% were counted once. Over 1.3% of the sample goes to the ten largest clones. Source: PBMCs, taken 255 days after intestinal transplant. All receptors derive from a human patient who received an intestinal transplant, so some T cells may come from the graft donor.

This chain uses TRBV6-4 with TRBJ2-1; 10 nucleotides agree with TRBD2. Germline V gene sequence: CDR1 MRHNA, CDR2 SNTAGT. V lost 2 bases to trimming and J lost 3 bases; unmatched junction nucleotides: 4. The CDR3 has 16 residues. CDR3 protein: CASSDRLAGDYNEQFF. The CDR3 nucleotides read TGTGCCAGCAGTGACAGGCTAGCGGGGGACTACAATGAGCAGTTCTTC.

A single count supports this clone. V usage is TRBV10-3 and J usage is TRBJ2-7; tentative D call: TRBD1 (5 bases). The CDR3 length is 17 residues. V lost 4 bases and J 5 bases, leaving 24 bases between the germline ends. Germline lookup yields CDR1 ENHRY and CDR2 SYGVKD. The DNA of the CDR3 is TGTGCCATCAGTGGAACTTTGGCCAGGGCAGGTGCCCACGAGCAGTACTTC. Residues: CAISGTLARAGAHEQYF.

The chain uses TRBV7-9 and TRBJ1-1; D is undetermined. Looked up from germline, CDR1 is SEHNR and CDR2 is FQNEAQ (reference sequence). This CDR3 region has 12 residues. Deletions cut 2 bases from V and 7 bases from J, with 8 bases between. The CDR3 here is CASSLMALEAFF. In DNA, the CDR3 is TGTGCCAGCAGCTTAATGGCTCTTGAAGCTTTCTTT.

The genes are TRBV5-5 and TRBJ2-7; possibly TRBD1 for D (5 bases). The V end was cut by 4 bases, the J end by 0 bases, with 14 bases between. Germline loops: CDR1 SGHKS, CDR2 YYEKEE (reference sequence). This CDR3 contains 15 residues. Here the CDR3 reads CASSRSGPSSYEQYF. Here the CDR3 DNA reads TGTGCCAGCAGCCGATCAGGGCCTAGCTCCTACGAGCAGTACTTC. Full variable domain (remainder filled in from reference TRBV5-5 and TRBJ2-7): DAGVTQSPTHLIKTRGQQVTLRCSPISGHKSVSWYQQVLGQGPQFIFQYYEKEERGRGNFPDRFSARQFPNYSSELNVNALLLGDSALYLCASSRSGPSSYEQYFGPGTRLTVT.

CDR3 residues: CASRPPAGNSYEQYF. The CDR3 coding sequence is TGTGCAAGTCGCCCCCCCGCAGGGAACTCCTACGAGCAGTACTTC. The rearrangement joins TRBV12-2 to TRBJ2-7; TRBD1 is the table's D call, not checked against the DNA. TRBV12-2 is assigned pseudogene status. This CDR3 has 15 residues.

This clone was seen a single time. This chain joins TRBV4-2 and TRBJ2-5; 11 nucleotides agree with TRBD2. CDR3 size: 16 residues. The trim removed 1 base at V and 1 base at J, leaving 2 bases unmatched. Germline lookup yields CDR1 LGHNA and CDR2 YNFKEQ. CDR3 protein: CASSQVAGGTQETQYF. The DNA of the CDR3 is TGTGCCAGCAGCCAAGTAGCGGGGGGGACCCAAGAGACCCAGTACTTC.

CDR3 loop: CASSDGRSGGPYEQYF. CDR3 nucleotides: TGTGCCAGCAGCGACGGTAGGAGCGGGGGGCCCTACGAGCAGTACTTC. This chain connects TRBV9 to TRBJ2-7, with TRBD2 matching over 9 bases. This CDR3 region has 16 residues. Germline CDR1 and CDR2: SGDLS and YYNGEE. The junction had 9 bases not matched to a gene; V was cut back by 3 bases and J by 2 bases.

The chain has TRBV10-1 and TRBJ2-1, with D perhaps matching TRBD2 (6 bases). CDR1 is WNHNN, CDR2 SYGVQD, per germline (reference sequence). V was shortened by 3 bases and J by 3 bases, with 12 bases between the two germline ends. CDR3 length: 15 amino acids. CDR3 sequence (DNA): TGCGCCAGCAGTGACGGGGGATTTAACTACAATGAGCAGTTCTTC. Translated, it gives CASSDGGFNYNEQFF.

The chain joins TRBV30 to TRBJ1-4; TRBD1 matches at 8 bases. The CDR3 is 12 residues long. The ends lost 4 bases at V and 10 bases at J; junction bases unmatched: 5. Germline CDR1 reads GTSNPN; CDR2 reads SVGIG (reference sequence). DNA of the CDR3: TGTGCCTGGACGCAACAGGGGGGAAAACTGTTTTTT. It encodes CAWTQQGGKLFF.

The chain recombines TRBV5-1 with TRBJ2-3; 9 bases are a match to TRBD2. The CDR3 covers 14 residues. The V gene's germline CDR1 is SGHRS and CDR2 YFSETQ. V gave up 4 bases and J gave up 3 bases; unmatched junction bases: 3. CDR3 protein: CASSPGLATDTQYF. The CDR3, as DNA: TGCGCCAGCAGCCCCGGACTAGCGACAGATACGCAGTATTTT.

A note on this clone: The identical CDR3 is also encoded by other nucleotide sequences in the sample. The chain recombines TRBV7-3 with TRBJ2-3; D not resolved. The CDR3 covers 15 residues. The germline gives CDR1 SGHTA, CDR2 FQGTGA. V lost 1 base to trimming and J lost 1 base, with 9 bases between them. This CDR3 reads CASSLKGGGTDTQYF. In nucleotides, the CDR3 is TGTGCCAGCAGCTTAAAAGGTGGGGGCACAGATACGCAGTATTTT.

The chain is built from TRBV27 and TRBJ1-2, with TRBD1 matching over 10 bases. The CDR3 runs to 14 residues. V dropped 4 bases and J dropped 6; count of bases not matched to a gene: 5. Germline CDR1 reads MNHEY; CDR2 reads SMNVEV (reference sequence). The CDR3 DNA sequence: TGTGCCAGCAGTTCCTGGACAGGGGGAGATGGCTACACCTTC. This translates into CASSSWTGGDGYTF.

The chain joins TRBV6-1 to TRBJ2-4, with unresolved D. The CDR3 extends over 16 amino acids. Trimming cost V 6 bases and J 2 bases, with 17 bases left between them. From germline, CDR1 is MNHNS and CDR2 SASEGT. The CDR3 protein is CASSEPVVSPKNIQYF. CDR3 coding DNA: TGTGCCAGCAGCGAACCCGTGGTTTCCCCCAAAAACATTCAGTACTTC.

The chain has TRBV6-1 and TRBJ2-5; 7 bases agree with TRBD1. Germline V gene data show CDR1 as MNHNS and CDR2 as SASEGT. The CDR3 runs 14 residues. Trimming took 8 bases from V and 2 from J; bases not matched to a gene: 8. CDR3 in DNA: TGTGCCAGCTTTAAAACGACAGGGCAAGAGACCCAGTACTTC. It translates to CASFKTTGQETQYF.

The V and J genes are TRBV6-1 and TRBJ1-2; 8 bases fit TRBD1. CDR3 length: 13 residues. Germline V gene lookup returns CDR1 MNHNS and CDR2 SASEGT. V lost 6 bases to trimming and J lost 4 bases; unmatched junction nucleotides: 4. Here the CDR3 reads CASRDRDLYGYTF. The CDR3 DNA reads TGTGCCAGCAGGGACAGGGATCTCTATGGCTACACCTTC.

V gene TRBV29-1 combines with J gene TRBJ1-2, with D tentatively TRBD1 (5 bases). Germline lookup yields CDR1 SQVTM and CDR2 ANQGSEA. The CDR3 spans 15 residues. V was clipped by 6 bases and J by 4 bases, with 21 bases between them. The CDR3 region has the DNA TGCAGCGTCATGCCCCGGGACGCATCCTCCTATGGCTACACCTTC. It yields the protein CSVMPRDASSYGYTF.

The chain employs TRBV25-1 and TRBJ1-1, with TRBD1 matching 7 bases. This CDR3 has 11 amino acids. V was clipped by 6 bases and J by 10 bases; unmatched bases: 5. CDR1 and CDR2 from the germline V gene are MGHDK and SYGVNS. Here the CDR3 reads CASSRQGAAFF. For the CDR3, the DNA is TGTGCCAGCAGCCGACAGGGTGCAGCTTTCTTT.

V and J are TRBV15 and TRBJ2-1; D may be TRBD1 (5 bases). The ends were cut back, 6 bases at V and 4 bases at J, with 7 bases in the middle. Per germline, CDR1 LNHNV and CDR2 YYDKDF (reference sequence). This CDR3 contains 12 residues. The CDR3 nucleotides are TGTGCCACCAGGGACACGTACAATGAGCAGTTCTTC. It translates to CATRDTYNEQFF.

CDR3 residues: CASSQDRGTDTQYF. The DNA of the CDR3 is TGTGCCAGCAGCCAGGACAGGGGAACAGATACGCAGTATTTT. The V and J genes are TRBV14 and TRBJ2-3; TRBD1 agrees at 9 bases. The V gene's germline CDR1 is SGHDN and CDR2 FVKESK. This CDR3 is built from 14 residues. The ends lost 3 bases at V and 3 bases at J; junction bases unmatched: 1.

The chain is built from TRBV6-4 and TRBJ2-1, with D perhaps TRBD2 (5 bases). The germline gives CDR1 MRHNA, CDR2 SNTAGT. Trimming cost V 0 bases and J 0 bases, with 12 bases left between them. The length of the CDR3 is 17 residues. The chain's CDR3 is CASSDSSLASSYNEQFF. For the CDR3, the DNA is TGTGCCAGCAGTGACTCGTCTCTAGCCAGCTCCTACAATGAGCAGTTCTTC.

The rearrangement links TRBV7-9 to TRBJ1-5; TRBD1 agrees at 8 bases. Unmatched junction bases numbered 4, after V lost 4 bases and J lost 2 bases. CDR1 and CDR2 from the germline V gene are SEHNR and FQNEAQ (reference sequence). The CDR3 consists of 15 residues. CDR3 sequence: CASSSADRGNQPQHF. The CDR3 region has the DNA TGTGCCAGCAGCTCTGCGGACAGGGGCAATCAGCCCCAGCATTTT. The complete variable domain, with remaining parts taken from reference TRBV7-9 and TRBJ1-5, reads DTGVSQNPRHKITKRGQNVTFRCDPISEHNRLYWYRQTLGQGPEFLTYFQNEAQLEKSRLLSDRFSAERPKGSFSTLEIQRTEQGDSAMYLCASSSADRGNQPQHFGDGTRLSIL.

J is TRBJ1-2 and V is TRBV7-9; D is undetermined. V lost 0 bases and J 1 base, leaving 12 bases between the germline ends. The CDR3 is made up of 16 amino acids. Germline CDR1 reads SEHNR; CDR2 reads FQNEAQ (reference sequence). CDR3 amino acids: CASSLAPPEINYGYTF. Written as DNA, the CDR3 is TGTGCCAGCAGCTTAGCGCCCCCGGAGATTAACTATGGCTACACCTTC.

The genes are TRBV19 and TRBJ1-1; 7 bases line up with TRBD1. Per the germline V gene, CDR1 is LNHDA and CDR2 is SQIVND (reference sequence). V lost 5 bases and J lost 11; bases outside the gene matches: 5. The CDR3 totals 11 residues. DNA for the CDR3: TGTGCCAGTAGTGAGGGGGCAGAGGCTTTCTTT. Translated, it gives CASSEGAEAFF.

The chain combines TRBV28 with TRBJ2-5; D assignment may be TRBD1 or TRBD2 (6 bases each). The CDR3 has 13 residues. V was shortened by 6 bases and J by 5 bases, with 13 bases between the two germline ends. The germline V gene has CDR1 MDHEN and CDR2 SYDVKM. As DNA, the CDR3 is TGTGCCAGCAGAAAACGAGGGGGGGAGACCCAGTACTTC. Translating gives CASRKRGGETQYF.

The chain combines TRBV6-6 with TRBJ1-2; possible D gene TRBD1, 5 bases. Between the trimmed V and J ends, which lost 2 bases and 5 bases, there was a span of 12 bases. The germline V gene has CDR1 MNHNY and CDR2 SVGAGI (reference sequence). This CDR3 is built from 14 residues. CDR3 in amino acids: CASSYPGGGYGYTF. CDR3 sequence (DNA): TGTGCCAGCAGTTACCCCGGGGGAGGATATGGCTACACCTTC.

The V and J genes are TRBV27 and TRBJ2-5, with TRBD1 identical over 9 bases. The CDR3 runs 14 residues. The ends lost 3 bases at V and 7 bases at J; junction bases unmatched: 6. Germline V gene sequence: CDR1 MNHEY, CDR2 SMNVEV (reference sequence). DNA of the CDR3: TGTGCCAGCAGTTTGGACAGGGGAGTAGGGACCCAGTACTTC. It codes for CASSLDRGVGTQYF.

The rearrangement joins TRBV30 to TRBJ1-1, with D uncertain. This CDR3 region has 12 residues. Trimming took off 0 bases at V and 5 bases at J, with 7 bases between the two ends. The germline V gene has CDR1 GTSNPN and CDR2 SVGIG (reference sequence). CDR3 bases: TGTGCCTGGAGTGTGGGGAGGACTGAAGCTTTCTTT. It yields the protein CAWSVGRTEAFF. The complete variable domain, with remaining parts taken from reference TRBV30 and TRBJ1-1, reads SQTIHQWPATLVQPVGSPLSLECTVEGTSNPNLYWYRQAAGRGLQLLFYSVGIGQISSEVPQNLSASRPQDRQFILSSKKLLLSDSGFYLCAWSVGRTEAFFGQGTRLTVV.

The chain carries TRBV4-2 and TRBJ2-7; 9 bases are shared with TRBD2. CDR3 length: 17 amino acids. J was trimmed by 0 bases and V by 1 base; bases with no gene match: 7. Germline CDR1 LGHNA, CDR2 YNFKEQ. The CDR3, as DNA: TGTGCCAGCAGCCAAGTTGGTTCGACTAGCGGCTCCTACGAGCAGTACTTC. Translated: CASSQVGSTSGSYEQYF.

The V and J genes are TRBV28 and TRBJ1-5; a weak D match, TRBD1 (6 bases). V gave up 3 bases and J gave up 5 bases, with 17 bases separating them. Germline CDR1 MDHEN, CDR2 SYDVKM. The CDR3 is 16 residues long. Here the CDR3 reads CASSFAPQRQDQPQHF. The CDR3 coding sequence is TGTGCCAGCAGTTTTGCTCCCCAGCGACAGGATCAGCCCCAGCATTTT.

The J gene is TRBJ2-7, the V gene TRBV10-3; tentative D call: TRBD1 (6 bases). CDR1 is ENHRY, CDR2 SYGVKD, per germline. The CDR3 spans 14 residues. V was clipped by 2 bases and J by 4 bases, with 12 bases between them. CDR3 in amino acids: CAISETGSSYEQYF. In DNA, the CDR3 is TGTGCCATCAGTGAGACAGGGAGCTCATACGAGCAGTACTTC.

This chain's CDR3 is CASAVGTSGDNEQFF. In DNA form, the CDR3 reads TGTGCCAGCGCGGTTGGGACTAGCGGGGACAATGAGCAGTTCTTC. The rearrangement joins TRBV6-4 to TRBJ2-1, with TRBD2 matching 13 bases. Germline V gives CDR1 MRHNA, CDR2 SNTAGT. V was clipped by 8 bases and J by 5 bases; unmatched bases: 6. CDR3 size: 15 residues.